A single sample is the source of the 6 T cell receptor beta chains below, sequenced in a study of human T cells and chemical hapten exposure. TCRdb recomputed calls from the RACE reads with MiXCR, one row per CDR3 protein. The sample carries some 71,000 distinct CDR3 sequences, approximately 10% recorded once. Time point of the sample: patch test 2, 6 weeks after DPC sensitization. The treatment is: therapeutic diphenylcyclopropenone sensitization with weekly scalp DPC. Sample: whole blood, taken in connection with sensitization to the hapten diphenylcyclopropenone (DPC). The source of these receptors is a woman between 50 and 59 years old with alopecia areata. Some clones in this sample may be carry-over from other donors' samples.

This clonotype was counted between two and nine times. This chain uses TRBV19 with TRBJ2-3; D remains unclear. CDR1 is LNHDA, CDR2 SQIVND, per germline (reference sequence). V lost 3 bases, J lost 3 bases, and 13 bases lay in between. This CDR3 spans 15 amino acids. CDR3 sequence: CASSIGLVSTDTQYF. CDR3 bases: TGTGCCAGTAGTATTGGCTTAGTGTCGACAGATACGCAGTATTTT.

This clonotype was counted a few times. The V call is TRBV20-1, the J call TRBJ2-5; 13 nucleotides align to TRBD2. The CDR3 has 17 residues. Germline CDR1 reads DFQATT; CDR2 reads SNEGSKA (reference sequence). V shed 6 bases and J 3 bases; nucleotides not matched to a gene: 13. Here the CDR3 reads CSARGELAGGPEETQYF. DNA of the CDR3: TGCAGTGCCCGCGGAGAACTAGCGGGAGGGCCGGAAGAGACCCAGTACTTC.

The CDR3 spells CASSPISPGLYNSPLHF. CDR3 in DNA: TGTGCCAGCAGCCCCATAAGTCCAGGGCTGTATAATTCACCCCTCCACTTT. V gene TRBV14 combines with J gene TRBJ1-6, with D perhaps TRBD1 (5 bases). V was cut by 4 bases and J by 4 bases, with 17 bases left in between. Per germline, CDR1 SGHDN and CDR2 FVKESK. CDR3 length: 17 amino acids.

Regarding this clonotype: A single base separates this from a much larger clone, so it may be a read error. The rearrangement uses TRBV20-1 and TRBJ1-6; perhaps TRBD1 as D (5 bases). Germline-derived CDR1 and CDR2 are DFQATT and SNEGSKA (reference sequence). Trimming removed 3 bases at V and 11 bases at J, with 14 bases between. The CDR3 runs 13 residues. This chain's CDR3 is CSASEGDDAPLHF. For the CDR3, the DNA is TGCAGTGCTAGTGAAGGGGATGATGCACCCCTCCACTTT.

This clonotype has at least ten counts. The genes are TRBV29-1 and TRBJ2-6; D unclear. This CDR3 comprises 13 residues. V was cut by 3 bases and J by 0 bases, with 3 bases left in between. Germline V lookup: CDR1 SQVTM, CDR2 ANQGSEA. The CDR3 is CSVEVSGANVLTF. The DNA of the CDR3 is TGCAGCGTTGAGGTCTCTGGGGCCAACGTCCTGACTTTC. The whole variable domain, remainder taken from reference TRBV29-1 and TRBJ2-6, is SAVISQKPSRDICQRGTSLTIQCQVDSQVTMMFWYRQQPGQSLTLIATANQGSEATYESGFVIDKFPISRPNLTFSTLTVSNMSPEDSSIYLCSVEVSGANVLTFGAGSRLTVL.

This clonotype was seen once. A read error may be the cause here, since a much bigger clone is one base away. The chain is built from TRBV7-9 and TRBJ1-4; D is ambiguous. Trimming removed 4 bases from V and 10 bases from J, with 10 bases in between. CDR1 SEHNR and CDR2 FQNEAQ come from the germline V gene (reference sequence). The CDR3 length is 12 residues. CDR3 sequence: CASSSSRVKLFF. CDR3 coding DNA: TGTGCCAGCAGCTCGTCAAGGGTAAAACTGTTTTTT.